Listed below are T cell receptor beta chains from one sample, sequenced in a study of blood T cell repertoires in COVID-19. This table comes from immunoSEQ multiplex PCR, and its TCRdb copy is limited to in-frame clones, with some not included. The sample includes a few hundred thousand clones, 89% of them seen just once. Specimen: peripheral blood. The receptors were gathered from a woman in her thirties or forties who had recovered from COVID-19. The CDR3 runs from the conserved cysteine through the conserved F or W. A D gene is named only where the DNA matches it firmly. Not all rows give a size; the values are once, few, many and, for expanded clones, a class.

NA,TRBV7-9,TRBJ1-4,16,NA,TGTGCCAGCAGCTTAGGTACAGGGACGAATAATGAAAAACTGTTTTTT,CASSLGTGTNNEKLFF
NA,TRBV27,TRBJ1-4,16,NA,TGTGCCAGCAGTTTATCGAGCGCAGGGGCCGAAGAAAAACTGTTTTTT,CASSLSSAGAEEKLFF
NA,TRBV3-1/TRBV3-2,TRBJ2-2,16,NA,TGTGCCAGCAGCCAATTCCCGGGACAAAGCACCGGGGAGCTGTTTTTT,CASSQFPGQSTGELFF
TRBD1,TRBV5-5,TRBJ2-3,15,NA,TGTGCCAGCAACCGATTGGGACAGAGCACAGATACGCAGTATTTT,CASNRLGQSTDTQYF
NA,TRBV19,TRBJ2-3,12,NA,TGTGCCAGTAATCCCGAGGGTGATACGCAGTATTTT,CASNPEGDTQYF
NA,TRBV7-8,TRBJ2-1,14,once,TGTGCCAGCAGCTTAGTCGGGAGCTACAATGAGCAGTTCTTC,CASSLVGSYNEQFF
NA,TRBV21-1,TRBJ2-1,17,NA,TGTGCCAGCAGCAATCCTTTAGCGGGAGTCGGGGATAATGAGCAGTTCTTC,CASSNPLAGVGDNEQFF
TRBD2,TRBV6-5,TRBJ2-1,13,NA,TGTGCCAGCACCGCGGGAGCCTACAATGAGCAGTTCTTC,CASTAGAYNEQFF
NA,TRBV7-6,TRBJ2-3,12,NA,TGTGCCAGCAGCTTAGTAGCAGATACGCAGTATTTT,CASSLVADTQYF
NA,TRBV27,TRBJ1-5,15,NA,TGTGCCAGCAGCGACCGGGACTATAGCAATCAGCCCCAGCATTTT,CASSDRDYSNQPQHF
NA,TRBV5-1,TRBJ2-3,13,NA,TGCGCCAGCAGCAAAACTAGCACAGATACGCAGTATTTT,CASSKTSTDTQYF
NA,TRBV3-1/TRBV3-2,TRBJ1-2,12,NA,TGTGCCAGCAGCCCTTCCGGGGGAGGCTACACCTTC,CASSPSGGGYTF
NA,TRBV11-3,TRBJ2-3,16,NA,TGTGCCAGCAGCGTCGGAGGGAGCGTAGGGGCAGATACGCAGTATTTT,CASSVGGSVGADTQYF
TRBD2,TRBV5-1,TRBJ2-3,15,NA,TGCGCCAGCAGCCCCCGGGACTACCGCACAGATACGCAGTATTTT,CASSPRDYRTDTQYF
NA,TRBV6-5,TRBJ2-1,13,NA,TGTGCCAGCAGTCCGGGCCAGGGAAATGAGCAGTTCTTC,CASSPGQGNEQFF
NA,TRBV10-3,TRBJ1-6,12,NA,TGTGCCATCAGTTTGGCAAATTCACCCCTCCACTTT,CAISLANSPLHF
NA,TRBV5-8,TRBJ2-1,13,NA,TGTGCCAGCAGCTTACCGGCGGACTCCCGGGAGTTCTTC,CASSLPADSREFF
NA,TRBV28,TRBJ1-2,15,NA,TGTGCCAGCATTACGTTACAGGGTCGGACATATGGCTACACCTTC,CASITLQGRTYGYTF
NA,TRBV25-1,TRBJ1-3,11,NA,TGTGCCACCTGGAATCGGGGCACCATATATTTT,CATWNRGTIYF
NA,TRBV2,TRBJ2-5,15,NA,TGTGCCAGCAGTGTCCAGGGCAGGAGTCAAGAGACCCAGTACTTC,CASSVQGRSQETQYF
TRBD2,TRBV30,TRBJ2-1,16,once,TGTGCCTGGGTAAAACAAAATGGACTAGCGGGAAGCAAAAAGTTCTTC,CAWVKQNGLAGSKKFF
NA,TRBV18,TRBJ2-2,15,NA,TGTGCCAGCTCACCATCGGGACTGAACACCGGGGAGCTGTTTTTT,CASSPSGLNTGELFF
TRBD2,TRBV12-5,TRBJ2-1,15,NA,TGTGCTTCTACCTCCGGGAGGCTAGAAGTGGATGAGCAGTTCTTC,CASTSGRLEVDEQFF
NA,TRBV5-4,TRBJ2-5,13,NA,TGTGCCAGCACCACTGACAGCCAAGAGACCCAGTACTTC,CASTTDSQETQYF
TRBD1,TRBV24-1,TRBJ1-1,16,NA,TGTGCCACCAGGGGGACAGGGGTTTCTATGAACACTGAAGCTTTCTTT,CATRGTGVSMNTEAFF
TRBD2,TRBV7-2,TRBJ2-1,19,NA,TGTGCCAGCAGAGACGCAACTAGCGGGAGGCCGGACTCCTACAATGAGCAGTTCTTC,CASRDATSGRPDSYNEQFF
NA,TRBV19,TRBJ1-1,17,NA,TGTGCCACTCACCTCCGGGACATCCGTTTAGGGGACACTGAAGCTTTCTTT,CATHLRDIRLGDTEAFF
TRBD1,TRBV5-4,TRBJ1-4,14,NA,TGTGCCAGCAGCTCGGGACAGCGAAATGAAAAACTGTTTTTT,CASSSGQRNEKLFF
NA,TRBV10-3,TRBJ1-1,15,NA,TGTGCCACCCGGGGTTCGTTAACCGGAAACACTGAAGCTTTCTTT,CATRGSLTGNTEAFF
NA,TRBV7-9,TRBJ1-2,15,NA,TGTGCCAGCAGCCTCCGGGGGAAAGAGAACTATGGCTACACCTTC,CASSLRGKENYGYTF
NA,TRBV10-2,TRBJ2-1,16,NA,TGCGCCAGCAGTGAGTCGACGGGGGTCTCCTACAATGAGCAGTTCTTC,CASSESTGVSYNEQFF
NA,TRBV2,TRBJ2-7,13,NA,TGTGCCAGCAGTGGACAGGTCCCTTACGAGCAGTACTTC,CASSGQVPYEQYF
NA,TRBV3-1/TRBV3-2,TRBJ1-2,13,few,TGTGCCAGCAGCCAAGGGCAGGCAAATGGCTACACCTTC,CASSQGQANGYTF
NA,TRBV9,TRBJ2-2,13,NA,TGTGCCAGCAGGTTCGGTCCGACCGGGGAGCTGTTTTTT,CASRFGPTGELFF
NA,TRBV4-3,TRBJ2-1,14,NA,TGCGCCAGCAGCCAAGAGCCGAAGTCGTCGGTGCAGTTCTTC,CASSQEPKSSVQFF
TRBD1,TRBV6-2/TRBV6-3,TRBJ1-5,16,NA,TGTGCCAGCAGTCGACGACAGGGGATGAACAATCAGCCCCAGCATTTT,CASSRRQGMNNQPQHF
NA,TRBV9,TRBJ2-3,15,NA,TGTGCCAGCAGCGTCGGGTCTAGCAGCACAGATACGCAGTATTTT,CASSVGSSSTDTQYF